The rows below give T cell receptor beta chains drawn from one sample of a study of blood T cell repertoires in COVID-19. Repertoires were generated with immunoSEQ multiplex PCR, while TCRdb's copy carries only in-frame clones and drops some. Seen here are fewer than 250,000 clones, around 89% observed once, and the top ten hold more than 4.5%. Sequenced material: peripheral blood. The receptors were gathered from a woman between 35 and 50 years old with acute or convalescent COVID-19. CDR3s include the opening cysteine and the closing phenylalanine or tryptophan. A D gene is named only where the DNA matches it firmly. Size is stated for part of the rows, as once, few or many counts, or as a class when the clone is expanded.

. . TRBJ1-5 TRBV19 CASSRGPAGNNNQPQHF TGTGCCAGTAGTAGGGGCCCGGCGGGGAACAACAATCAGCCCCAGCATTTT
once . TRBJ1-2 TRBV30 CAWSDGANYGYTF TGTGCCTGGAGTGACGGTGCTAACTATGGCTACACCTTC
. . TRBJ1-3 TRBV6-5 CASSYVGAGNTIYF TGTGCCAGCAGTTACGTCGGGGCTGGAAACACCATATATTTT
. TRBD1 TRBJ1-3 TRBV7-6 CASSPGQGTGNTIYF TGTGCCAGCAGCCCGGGACAGGGAACTGGAAACACCATATATTTT
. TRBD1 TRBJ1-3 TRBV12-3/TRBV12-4 CATGGSGNTIYF TGTGCCACAGGGGGCTCTGGAAACACCATATATTTT
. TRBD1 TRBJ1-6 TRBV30 CAWNPGGAGNSPLHF TGTGCCTGGAATCCAGGGGGCGCGGGTAATTCACCCCTCCACTTT
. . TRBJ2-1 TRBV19 CASFRGGLYPGEQFF TGTGCCAGCTTCCGGGGAGGCCTCTACCCTGGTGAGCAGTTCTTC
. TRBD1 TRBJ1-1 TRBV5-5 CASSWGAGGSGTEAFF TGTGCCAGCAGCTGGGGGGCAGGGGGCTCGGGCACTGAAGCTTTCTTT
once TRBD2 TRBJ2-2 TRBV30 CAWSGGANTGELFF TGTGCCTGGAGCGGGGGGGCGAACACCGGGGAGCTGTTTTTT
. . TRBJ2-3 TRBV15 CATSRDHPGGGDTQYF TGTGCCACCAGCAGAGATCACCCCGGGGGTGGGGATACGCAGTATTTT
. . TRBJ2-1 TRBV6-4 CASSSSSGGEQFF TGTGCCAGCAGTTCGTCCTCCGGGGGAGAGCAGTTCTTC
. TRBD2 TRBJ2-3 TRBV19 CASSLTGRGGGDTQYF TGTGCCAGTAGTCTAACAGGGCGGGGGGGCGGAGATACGCAGTATTTT
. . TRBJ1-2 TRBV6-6 CASSPGDYGYTF TGTGCCAGCAGTCCCGGGGACTATGGCTACACCTTC
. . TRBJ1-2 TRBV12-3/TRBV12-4 CASSPGQNYGYTF TGTGCCAGCAGTCCTGGACAGAACTATGGCTACACCTTC
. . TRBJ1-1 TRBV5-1 CASRPLTADNTEAFF TGCGCCAGCAGACCTTTGACAGCTGATAACACTGAAGCTTTCTTT
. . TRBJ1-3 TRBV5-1 CASSLSGERVYTIYF TGCGCCAGCAGCTTGTCGGGGGAAAGAGTGTACACCATATATTTT
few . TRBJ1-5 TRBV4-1 CASSRPGTLQPQHF TGCGCCAGCAGCCGCCCCGGGACACTTCAGCCCCAGCATTTT
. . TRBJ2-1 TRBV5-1 CASSKGVNRLANGEQFF TGCGCCAGCAGCAAGGGGGTTAACCGACTAGCCAACGGTGAGCAGTTCTTC
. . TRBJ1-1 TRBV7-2 CASSLSGRILRNTEAFF TGTGCCAGCAGCTTATCAGGGAGGATATTGAGGAACACTGAAGCTTTCTTT
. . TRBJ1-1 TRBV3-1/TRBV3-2 CASSPRGGNTEAFF TGTGCCAGCAGCCCGAGGGGAGGGAACACTGAAGCTTTCTTT
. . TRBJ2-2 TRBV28 CASSFGFGGGGYANTGELFF TGTGCCAGCAGTTTTGGCTTTGGAGGAGGGGGCTACGCGAACACCGGGGAGCTGTTTTTT
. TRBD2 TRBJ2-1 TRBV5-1 CASSFVGGGADEQFF TGCGCCAGCAGCTTCGTAGGCGGGGGGGCCGATGAGCAGTTCTTC
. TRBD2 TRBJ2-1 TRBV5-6 CASSSGTSGEVNEQFF TGTGCCAGCAGCTCCGGGACTAGCGGGGAAGTCAATGAGCAGTTCTTC
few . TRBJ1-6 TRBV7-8 CASSFGSRSPLHF TGTGCCAGCAGCTTCGGCAGCAGGTCACCCCTCCACTTT
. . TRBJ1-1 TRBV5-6 CASSFGGTEAFF TGTGCCAGCAGCTTCGGGGGCACTGAAGCTTTCTTT
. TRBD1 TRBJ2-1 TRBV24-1 CATSDWTGGHYNEQFF TGTGCCACCAGTGATTGGACAGGGGGACACTACAATGAGCAGTTCTTC
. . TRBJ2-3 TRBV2 CASTPFTDTQYF TGTGCCAGCACTCCGTTCACAGATACGCAGTATTTT
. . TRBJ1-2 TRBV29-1 CSVAKGFEGYTF TGCAGCGTTGCCAAGGGGTTCGAGGGCTACACCTTC
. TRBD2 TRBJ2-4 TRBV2 CASSEGGRDIQYF TGTGCCAGCAGTGAAGGAGGGAGGGACATTCAGTACTTC
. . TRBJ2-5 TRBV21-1 CASSKVWGQSQETQYF TGTGCCAGCAGCAAAGTTTGGGGACAGAGCCAAGAGACCCAGTACTTC
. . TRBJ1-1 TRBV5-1 CASSPLGTGNTEAFF TGCGCCAGCAGCCCCCTCGGAACAGGAAACACTGAAGCTTTCTTT
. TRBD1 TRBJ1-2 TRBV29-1 CSTGTGNYGYTF TGCAGCACGGGGACAGGGAACTATGGCTACACCTTC
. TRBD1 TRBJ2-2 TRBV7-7 CASSRTGGTGELFF TGTGCCAGCAGCCGAACAGGGGGCACCGGGGAGCTGTTTTTT
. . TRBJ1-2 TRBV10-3 CAISDIKDSIYGYTF TGTGCCATCAGTGATATAAAGGACAGCATCTATGGCTACACCTTC
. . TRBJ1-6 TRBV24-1 CATSDPNRQTVHSPLHF TGTGCCACCAGTGACCCCAATAGACAGACTGTTCATTCACCCCTCCACTTT
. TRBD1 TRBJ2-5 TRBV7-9 CASSNDRGPETQYF TGTGCCAGCAGCAACGACAGGGGGCCAGAGACCCAGTACTTC
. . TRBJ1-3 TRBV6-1 CASSDGHSGNTIYF TGTGCCAGCAGTGATGGGCACTCTGGAAACACCATATATTTT
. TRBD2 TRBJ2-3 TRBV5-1 CASSLGRGGPDTQYF TGCGCCAGCAGCTTGGGGCGGGGGGGCCCAGATACGCAGTATTTT
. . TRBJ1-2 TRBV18 CASSPPADRYGYTF TGTGCCAGCTCACCACCTGCCGATAGATATGGCTACACCTTC
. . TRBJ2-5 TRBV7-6 CASSFAVEETQYF TGTGCCAGCAGCTTCGCGGTGGAAGAGACCCAGTACTTC
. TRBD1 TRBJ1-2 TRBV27 CASSPTITGQGVGYTF TGTGCCAGCAGCCCTACTATTACGGGACAGGGGGTAGGCTACACCTTC
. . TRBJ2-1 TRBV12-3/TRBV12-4 CASIWAEGNEQFF TGTGCCAGCATCTGGGCCGAGGGCAATGAGCAGTTCTTC
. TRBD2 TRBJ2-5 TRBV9 CASSVGGGATETQYF TGTGCCAGCAGCGTGGGCGGGGGGGCCACCGAGACCCAGTACTTC
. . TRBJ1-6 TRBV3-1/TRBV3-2 CASSQVSGVIYSPLHF TGTGCCAGCAGCCAAGTTTCCGGGGTGATCTATTCACCCCTCCACTTT
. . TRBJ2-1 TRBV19 CASQPQGTLNEQFF TGTGCCAGCCAACCCCAGGGGACCTTAAATGAGCAGTTCTTC
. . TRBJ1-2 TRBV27 CASSPGGGAVYGYTF TGTGCCAGCAGTCCGGGGGGAGGAGCGGTCTATGGCTACACCTTC
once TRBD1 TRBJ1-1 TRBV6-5 CASSWGQGNTEAFF TGTGCCAGCAGTTGGGGACAGGGGAACACTGAAGCTTTCTTT
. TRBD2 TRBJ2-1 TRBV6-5 CASSGGLAANNEQFF TGTGCCAGCTCGGGGGGACTAGCGGCGAACAATGAGCAGTTCTTC
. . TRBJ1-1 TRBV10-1 CASSEFAGLNTEAFF TGCGCCAGCAGTGAGTTCGCGGGTTTGAACACTGAAGCTTTCTTT
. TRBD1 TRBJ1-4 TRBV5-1 CASSPDRGGEKLFF TGCGCCAGCAGCCCCGACAGGGGAGGTGAAAAACTGTTTTTT
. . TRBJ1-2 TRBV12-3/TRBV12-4 CASRSGIGYGYTF TGTGCCAGCAGGTCGGGAATCGGCTATGGCTACACCTTC